The 5 T cell receptor beta chains reported below all come from one sample, sequenced in a study of response to subunit inactivated influenza vaccine. MiXCR was run by TCRdb on the RT-PCR reads, yielding one entry per CDR3 protein. Of about 570,000 distinct CDR3 sequences listed, around 11% were seen once; the top ten hold about 11%. The same sample was also used in a study of T cells expressing NK-cell markers. That investigation notes: The cDNA for TCR beta came from 5'RACE template switching with UMIs.

Here the sequenced sample was PBMCs from blood, taken on the day of vaccination. The origin of the receptors is a man aged 45-60 years who received an inactivated influenza vaccine.

The table lists this clonotype with many counts. The chain uses TRBV15 and TRBJ1-2; the D gene is possibly TRBD1 (6 bases). The CDR3 loop spans 14 amino acids. Germline assignment: CDR1 LNHNV and CDR2 YYDKDF (reference sequence). Trimming left V 0 bases short and J 4 bases short, with 9 bases between. The CDR3 region is CATSREQGVYGYTF. CDR3 sequence (DNA): TGTGCCACCAGCAGAGAACAGGGAGTCTATGGCTACACCTTC.

The J gene is TRBJ2-1, the V gene TRBV12-3 or TRBV12-4; TRBD1 is a possible D gene (6 bases). The CDR3 totals 16 residues. The V and J ends lost 6 bases and 0 bases respectively, with 15 bases between them. The DNA for the CDR3 is TGTGCCAGCAGACTCGGGACACTAAGCTCCTACAATGAGCAGTTCTTC. Translated: CASRLGTLSSYNEQFF.

This clonotype was seen a few times. The V and J genes are TRBV7-9 and TRBJ2-1, with 11 positions matching TRBD2. The CDR3 consists of 17 residues. Germline CDR1 SEHNR, CDR2 FQNEAQ (reference sequence). With 1 base clipped from V and 7 bases from J, the junction kept 9 bases outside the gene matches. The DNA of the CDR3 is TGTGCCAGCAGCTTAGGTTCACTAGCGGGAGTGGGAAATGAGCAGTTCTTC. Its protein is CASSLGSLAGVGNEQFF.

This clonotype was seen only a few times. J is TRBJ2-4 and V is TRBV20-1, with 7 positions matching TRBD2. The CDR3 has 15 residues. The germline V gene encodes CDR1 DFQATT and CDR2 SNEGSKA (reference sequence). With V trimmed by 1 base and J by 0 bases, 3 bases remained unmatched. The CDR3 protein is CSARVGGVAKNIQYF. The DNA for the CDR3 is TGCAGTGCTAGAGTGGGGGGGGTAGCCAAAAACATTCAGTACTTC.

This rearrangement joins TRBV20-1 to TRBJ1-5, with D maybe TRBD1 (5 bases). Per the germline V gene, CDR1 is DFQATT and CDR2 is SNEGSKA (reference sequence). The CDR3 extends over 14 amino acids. The V and J ends lost 7 bases and 0 bases respectively, with 13 bases between them. CDR3 nucleotides: TGCAGTGGTGGGGGGTTCAATAGCAATCAGCCCCAGCATTTT. Protein: CSGGGFNSNQPQHF.